Listed below are T cell receptor beta chains from one sample, sequenced in a study of PD-1 blockade in mismatch repair-deficient tumors. Their target antigens are unknown. Profiling relied on immunoSEQ multiplex PCR, and the TCRdb table lists in-frame clones only, not all of them. The sample holds about 14,000 clones, around 84% seen once. The source material was cells cultured in vitro, sampled from a patient treated with pembrolizumab. Source of these receptors: an adult with mismatch repair-deficient cancer. CDR3s include the opening cysteine and the closing phenylalanine or tryptophan. D genes are given only for firm matches. Only some rows state a clone size, as once, few, many or a class for expanded clones.

J,length,size,V,D,CDR3,DNA
TRBJ2-1,15,-,TRBV6-1,-,CASSEQGGTYNEQFF,TGTGCCAGCAGTGAACAGGGCGGGACCTACAATGAGCAGTTCTTC
TRBJ1-6,15,-,TRBV6-1,TRBD1,CASSESGQGVSPLHF,TGTGCCAGCAGTGAATCGGGACAGGGAGTCTCACCCCTCCACTTT
TRBJ1-4,14,-,TRBV9,-,CASSVAGGNEKLFF,TGTGCCAGCAGCGTAGCCGGGGGTAATGAAAAACTGTTTTTT
TRBJ1-1,17,-,TRBV7-3,-,CASSLYPIPRLNTEAFF,TGTGCCAGCAGCTTATATCCCATCCCCAGATTGAACACTGAAGCTTTCTTT
TRBJ1-1,14,medium-sized,TRBV28,-,CASRLAGMNTEAFF,TGTGCCAGCAGGTTAGCGGGGATGAACACTGAAGCTTTCTTT
TRBJ1-1,15,-,TRBV5-6,TRBD1,CASSSTGQGNTEAFF,TGTGCCAGCAGCTCCACCGGACAGGGCAACACTGAAGCTTTCTTT
TRBJ2-3,14,once,TRBV5-1,TRBD2,CASSLREAPDTQYF,TGCGCCAGCAGCTTGCGGGAGGCACCAGATACGCAGTATTTT
TRBJ1-2,15,-,TRBV27,-,CASRVGTHGFYGYTF,TGTGCCAGCAGAGTAGGAACGCATGGCTTCTATGGCTACACCTTC
TRBJ2-2,15,-,TRBV10-2,-,CASSATGNYTGELFF,TGCGCCAGCAGCGCCACAGGGAATTACACCGGGGAGCTGTTTTTT
TRBJ1-2,14,-,TRBV6-5,-,CASSYSSGGGGYTF,TGTGCCAGCAGTTACTCGTCCGGGGGGGGCGGCTACACCTTC
TRBJ1-2,12,-,TRBV29-1,-,CSVEGGARGYTF,TGCAGCGTTGAGGGGGGGGCGCGGGGCTACACCTTC
TRBJ1-1,15,-,TRBV11-3,TRBD1,CASSLVKGANTEAFF,TGTGCCAGCAGCTTAGTAAAGGGGGCGAACACTGAAGCTTTCTTT
TRBJ1-5,15,once,TRBV19,-,CASSIVGRGDQPQHF,TGTGCCAGTAGTATCGTAGGACGGGGCGATCAGCCCCAGCATTTT
TRBJ2-1,15,-,TRBV18,TRBD2,CASSPTSLREVEQFF,TGTGCCAGCTCACCGACGTCTTTACGGGAGGTTGAGCAGTTCTTC
TRBJ2-7,16,-,TRBV5-4,TRBD1,CASSQSGTGVSYEQYF,TGTGCCAGCAGCCAGTCCGGGACAGGAGTCTCCTACGAGCAGTACTTC
TRBJ1-5,14,-,TRBV5-1,-,CASSSGQPNQPQHF,TGCGCCAGCAGTTCTGGACAGCCCAATCAGCCCCAGCATTTT
TRBJ2-7,15,-,TRBV5-1,TRBD2,CASSLTPSGRSEQYF,TGCGCCAGCAGCTTGACACCTAGCGGGAGGAGCGAGCAGTACTTC
TRBJ2-4,13,-,TRBV29-1,-,CSVEVWADGIQYF,TGCAGCGTTGAGGTTTGGGCTGACGGCATTCAGTACTTC
TRBJ2-3,18,-,TRBV19,TRBD1,CASRPGTGGGQSTDTQYF,TGTGCCAGTAGACCCGGGACAGGGGGAGGGCAGAGCACAGATACGCAGTATTTT
TRBJ2-3,15,-,TRBV30,-,CAWGSYGLRTDTQYF,TGTGCCTGGGGTTCATACGGGTTACGCACAGATACGCAGTATTTT
TRBJ1-6,16,few,TRBV30,TRBD1,CAWKDRGSSYNSPLHF,TGTGCCTGGAAGGACAGGGGCAGCTCCTATAATTCACCCCTCCACTTT
TRBJ1-6,13,once,TRBV4-1,-,CASALRANSPLHF,TGCGCCAGCGCGCTCAGGGCTAATTCACCCCTCCACTTT
TRBJ2-3,15,-,TRBV7-9,-,CASSLGTAPTDTQYF,TGTGCCAGCAGCTTAGGGACAGCCCCTACAGATACGCAGTATTTT
TRBJ1-5,15,-,TRBV4-1,-,CASSQETVGDQPQHF,TGCGCCAGCAGCCAAGAGACAGTCGGGGATCAGCCCCAGCATTTT
TRBJ2-7,14,-,TRBV6-6,-,CASSSWQSSYEQYF,TGTGCCAGCAGTTCATGGCAGTCCTCCTACGAGCAGTACTTC
TRBJ2-3,14,-,TRBV5-1,-,CASLRGGSTDTQYF,TGCGCCAGTTTAAGGGGTGGCTCCACAGATACGCAGTATTTT
TRBJ1-1,14,-,TRBV6-6,-,CASSYRREDTEAFF,TGTGCCAGCAGTTACCGACGGGAGGACACTGAAGCTTTCTTT
TRBJ1-2,15,-,TRBV6-1,-,CASSEFTGTNYGYTF,TGTGCCAGCAGTGAATTTACAGGGACCAACTATGGCTACACCTTC
TRBJ1-2,15,-,TRBV7-8,TRBD1,CASSVGQGPGYGYTF,TGTGCCAGCAGCGTGGGACAGGGACCCGGCTATGGCTACACCTTC
TRBJ1-4,15,-,TRBV2,-,CASRSVSTTNEKLFF,TGTGCCAGCAGGTCGGTCAGTACAACTAATGAAAAACTGTTTTTT
TRBJ2-1,18,few,TRBV7-9,TRBD1,CASSEPRQGIGAYNEQFF,TGTGCCAGCAGCGAACCCCGACAGGGGATCGGGGCCTACAATGAGCAGTTCTTC
TRBJ2-5,15,-,TRBV18,-,CASSPPRRAAETQYF,TGTGCCAGCTCACCACCCCGCCGGGCCGCGGAGACCCAGTACTTC